The source of this TCR beta chain is a study of siplizumab effects on memory and regulatory T cells. The CDR3 loop spans 12 amino acids. CDR1 and CDR2 from the germline V gene are SEHNR and FQNEAQ (reference sequence). The V gene lost 8 bases and the J gene lost 3 bases, with 11 bases spanning the gap. Using immunoSEQ multiplex PCR, the repertoire was profiled, and TCRdb retains in-frame clones only, with some absent. Of 50,000 to 70,000 clones listed, roughly 96% are singletons. In this sample, this clone turned up once. Its antigen is unidentified. Findings and limits, study-wide: Whether proliferating Tregs in siplizumab cultures suppress was not functionally confirmed. Naive T cells looked more diverse than memory cells and looked like major alloresponse contributors. Naive versus memory phenotype went unassigned for roughly 80-96% of proliferating CD4+ or CD8+ clones. Only a minor fraction of alloreactive clones mapped to unstimulated subsets.

The genes are TRBV7-9 and TRBJ2-7, with D tentatively TRBD2 (5 bases). What was sequenced was naive CD8+ T cells sorted from blood. The TCR originated in a human donor in good health. Written as DNA, the CDR3 is TGTGCCAGCGGCGGGTCCATCTACGAGCAGTACTTC. Its protein product is CASGGSIYEQYF. Variable domain in full (rest from reference TRBV7-9 and TRBJ2-7): DTGVSQNPRHKITKRGQNVTFRCDPISEHNRLYWYRQTLGQGPEFLTYFQNEAQLEKSRLLSDRFSAERPKGSFSTLEIQRTEQGDSAMYLCASGGSIYEQYFGPGTRLTVT.